One and the same sample provided the 13 T cell receptor beta chains below, sequenced in a study of cytomegalovirus exposure and HLA in healthy donors. Primers for the PCR totalled 60 Vbeta and 13 Jbeta. The method was immunoSEQ multiplex PCR; TCRdb's version includes in-frame clones alone and lacks a portion of them. The table includes 100,000 to 150,000 clones, around 79% detected once. Sequencing used PBMCs. These TCRs come from a woman between 40 and 55 years old in good health and CMV-seronegative.

The chain recombines TRBV20-1 with TRBJ2-7; D is ambiguous. This CDR3 is built from 10 residues. Germline CDR1 DFQATT, CDR2 SNEGSKA (reference sequence). V dropped 2 bases and J dropped 4 bases, with 3 bases sitting between them. CDR3 sequence reads: CSARLYEQYF. The CDR3 coding sequence is TGCAGTGCTAGATTATACGAGCAGTACTTC.

V is TRBV5-1 and J is TRBJ2-7, with 11 bases lining up with TRBD2. Germline CDR1 reads SGHRS; CDR2 reads YFSETQ. CDR3 length equals 17 residues. The junction had 14 bases not matched to a gene; V was cut back by 4 bases and J by 5 bases. CDR3 loop: CASSRSTSGSVGDEQYF. CDR3 coding DNA: TGCGCCAGCAGCCGCTCAACTAGCGGGAGTGTAGGTGACGAGCAGTACTTC.

V gene TRBV6-5 combines with J gene TRBJ1-1; 10 bases agree with TRBD1. Germline V gives CDR1 MNHEY, CDR2 SVGAGI. The V and J ends lost 5 bases and 5 bases, in that order; junction bases with no gene match: 2. The CDR3 length is 13 residues. The CDR3 region is CASSDRGRTEAFF. CDR3 coding DNA: TGTGCCAGCAGTGACAGGGGGCGAACTGAAGCTTTCTTT.

CDR3 loop: CASSLAAAEQYF. For the CDR3, the DNA is TGTGCCAGCAGCTTAGCGGCGGCCGAGCAGTACTTC. The chain uses TRBV7-9 and TRBJ2-7; no clear D. Deletions cut 0 bases from V and 6 bases from J, with 6 bases between. This CDR3 is 12 amino acids long. Germline CDR1 and CDR2: SEHNR and FQNEAQ (reference sequence).

The chain recombines TRBV7-9 with TRBJ2-3, with a weak D call TRBD2 (6 bases). Trimming left V 1 base short and J 5 bases short, with 16 bases between. CDR3 length: 16 amino acids. The germline gives CDR1 SEHNR, CDR2 FQNEAQ (reference sequence). CDR3 DNA: TGTGCCAGCAGCTTAGGGGAGGCCGGGAGTAGAGATACGCAGTATTTT. It yields the protein CASSLGEAGSRDTQYF.

J is TRBJ2-5 and V is TRBV5-4; 7 bases line up with TRBD1. The CDR3 is made up of 14 amino acids. The ends lost 5 bases at V and 4 bases at J; junction bases unmatched: 8. Germline V CDR1 and CDR2: SGHNT, YYREEE (reference sequence). The CDR3, as DNA: TGTGCCAGCAGTACAGCCGGGACAGCAGAGACCCAGTACTTC. Translated: CASSTAGTAETQYF. Complete variable domain (other parts from reference TRBV5-4 and TRBJ2-5): ETGVTQSPTHLIKTRGQQVTLRCSSQSGHNTVSWYQQALGQGPQFIFQYYREEENGRGNFPPRFSGLQFPNYSSELNVNALELDDSALYLCASSTAGTAETQYFGPGTRLLVL.

This clone has more than one count but fewer than ten. The gene calls are TRBV5-1 and TRBJ1-1, with a possible D match to TRBD1 (5 bases). V gave up 0 bases and J gave up 0 bases, with 12 bases separating them. The germline gives CDR1 SGHRS, CDR2 YFSETQ. The CDR3 is 16 amino acids. The CDR3 sequence: CASSLGVSGLNTEAFF. CDR3 nucleotides: TGCGCCAGCAGCTTGGGGGTCTCAGGGTTGAACACTGAAGCTTTCTTT.

This clone has more than one count but fewer than ten. The chain employs TRBV27 and TRBJ1-1; D perhaps matches TRBD1 (6 bases). CDR3 length: 17 residues. Trimming shortened V by 0 bases and J by 0 bases, and 14 bases separated the two germline ends. The germline V gene has CDR1 MNHEY and CDR2 SMNVEV (reference sequence). CDR3 sequence reads: CASSLSGGGLMNTEAFF. The CDR3 DNA reads TGTGCCAGCAGTTTATCCGGGGGGGGCTTGATGAACACTGAAGCTTTCTTT.

This chain links TRBV18 with TRBJ2-1, with D possibly matching TRBD2 (6 bases). Between the trimmed V and J ends, which lost 0 bases and 9 bases, there was a span of 18 bases. The CDR3 has 16 residues. Germline loops: CDR1 KGHSH, CDR2 LQKENI. Here the CDR3 DNA reads TGTGCCAGCTCACCACCCACTGGGGGGAATATTGTTGAGCAGTTCTTC. Translated: CASSPPTGGNIVEQFF. Supplemented by reference TRBV18 and TRBJ2-1, the full variable domain reads NAGVMQNPRHLVRRRGQEARLRCSPMKGHSHVYWYRQLPEEGLKFMVYLQKENIIDESGMPKERFSAEFPKEGPSILRIQQVVRGDSAAYFCASSPPTGGNIVEQFFGPGTRLTVL.

The table lists this clone with a few counts. The rearrangement uses TRBV6-6 and TRBJ2-7; D is unresolved. Germline CDR1 reads MNHNY; CDR2 reads SVGAGI (reference sequence). V lost 8 bases to trimming and J lost 4 bases, with 12 bases between them. CDR3 length equals 12 residues. In DNA form, the CDR3 reads TGTGCCAGCTCCCCCTCACTTTACGAGCAGTACTTC. Its translation: CASSPSLYEQYF.

The gene calls are TRBV28 and TRBJ2-7, with D possibly matching TRBD2 (5 bases). This CDR3 is 14 amino acids long. Germline CDR1 MDHEN, CDR2 SYDVKM. With 3 bases removed from V and 3 bases from J, the gap between germline ends came to 12 bases. The CDR3 bases are TGTGCCAGCAGTTTCGTTTCTAGCAGCTACGAGCAGTACTTC. Protein: CASSFVSSSYEQYF.

The V gene is TRBV9, the J gene TRBJ1-1; the match to TRBD1 covers 7 bases. The CDR3 contains 15 residues. Germline V gene data show CDR1 as SGDLS and CDR2 as YYNGEE. V was pared by 0 bases and J by 1 base, with 3 bases of the junction left unmatched. Here the CDR3 reads CASSVDRDRNTEAFF. The DNA of the CDR3 is TGTGCCAGCAGCGTAGACCGGGACAGGAACACTGAAGCTTTCTTT.

The rearrangement links TRBV2 to TRBJ1-5; 7 positions agree with TRBD1. CDR3 length equals 14 residues. Unmatched junction bases numbered 3, after V lost 5 bases and J lost 2 bases. Per the germline V gene, CDR1 is SNHLY and CDR2 is FYNNEI. In DNA, the CDR3 is TGTGCCAGCAGTACAGGGGAGGGCAATCAGCCCCAGCATTTT. Its translation is CASSTGEGNQPQHF.